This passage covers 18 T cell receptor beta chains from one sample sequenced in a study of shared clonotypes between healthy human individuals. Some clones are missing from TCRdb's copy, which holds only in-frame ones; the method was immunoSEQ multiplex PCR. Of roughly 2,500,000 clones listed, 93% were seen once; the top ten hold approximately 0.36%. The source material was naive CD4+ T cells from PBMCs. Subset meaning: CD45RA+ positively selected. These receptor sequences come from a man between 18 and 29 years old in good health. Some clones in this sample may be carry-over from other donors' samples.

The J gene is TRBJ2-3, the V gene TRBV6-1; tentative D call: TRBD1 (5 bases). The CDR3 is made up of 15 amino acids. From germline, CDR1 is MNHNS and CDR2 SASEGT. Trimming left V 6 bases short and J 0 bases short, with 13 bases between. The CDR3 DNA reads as TGTGCCAGCAGAGAATACAGGCGGAGCACAGATACGCAGTATTTT. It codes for CASREYRRSTDTQYF.

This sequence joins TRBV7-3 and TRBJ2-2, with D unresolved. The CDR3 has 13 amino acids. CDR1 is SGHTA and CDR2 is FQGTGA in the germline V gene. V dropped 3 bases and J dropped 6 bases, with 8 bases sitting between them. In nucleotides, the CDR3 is TGTGCCAGCAGCTTCTTCGCCCCCGGGGAGCTGTTTTTT. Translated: CASSFFAPGELFF.

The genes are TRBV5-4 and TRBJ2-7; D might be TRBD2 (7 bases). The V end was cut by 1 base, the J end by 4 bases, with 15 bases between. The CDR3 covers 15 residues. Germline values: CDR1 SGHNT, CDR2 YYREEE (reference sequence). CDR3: CASSLRGRVVYEQYF. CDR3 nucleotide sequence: TGTGCCAGCAGCTTGAGGGGGAGGGTAGTGTACGAGCAGTACTTC.

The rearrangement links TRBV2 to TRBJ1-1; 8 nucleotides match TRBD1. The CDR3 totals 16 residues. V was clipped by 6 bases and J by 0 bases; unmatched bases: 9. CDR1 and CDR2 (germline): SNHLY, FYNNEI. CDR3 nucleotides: TGTGCCAGCAGAAGCAGACAGGGGCCGATGAACACTGAAGCTTTCTTT. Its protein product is CASRSRQGPMNTEAFF.

CDR3 sequence reads: CASSFPGQGYGYTF. The CDR3 region has the DNA TGTGCCAGTAGTTTTCCGGGACAGGGGTATGGCTACACCTTC. J is TRBJ1-2 and V is TRBV19; 10 nucleotides line up with TRBD1. Germline CDR1 reads LNHDA; CDR2 reads SQIVND (reference sequence). The ends lost 5 bases at V and 5 bases at J; junction bases unmatched: 5. The CDR3 runs to 14 residues.

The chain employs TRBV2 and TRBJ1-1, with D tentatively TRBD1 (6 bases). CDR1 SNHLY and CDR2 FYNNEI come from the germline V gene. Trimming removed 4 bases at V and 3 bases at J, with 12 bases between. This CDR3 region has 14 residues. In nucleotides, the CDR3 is TGTGCCAGCAGTGTTCAGGGGACCCACACTGAAGCTTTCTTT. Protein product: CASSVQGTHTEAFF.

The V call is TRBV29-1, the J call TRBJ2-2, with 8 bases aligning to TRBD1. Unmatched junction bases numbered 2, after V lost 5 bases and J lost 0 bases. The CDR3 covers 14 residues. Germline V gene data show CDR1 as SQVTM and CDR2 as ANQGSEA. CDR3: CSVSQGANTGELFF. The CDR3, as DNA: TGCAGCGTTTCACAGGGGGCGAACACCGGGGAGCTGTTTTTT.

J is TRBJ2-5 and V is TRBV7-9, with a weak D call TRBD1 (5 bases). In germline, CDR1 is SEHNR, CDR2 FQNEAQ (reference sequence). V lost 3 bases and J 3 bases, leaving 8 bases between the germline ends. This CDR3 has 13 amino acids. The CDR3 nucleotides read TGTGCCAGCAGCTTTATGACAGAAGAGACCCAGTACTTC. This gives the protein CASSFMTEETQYF.

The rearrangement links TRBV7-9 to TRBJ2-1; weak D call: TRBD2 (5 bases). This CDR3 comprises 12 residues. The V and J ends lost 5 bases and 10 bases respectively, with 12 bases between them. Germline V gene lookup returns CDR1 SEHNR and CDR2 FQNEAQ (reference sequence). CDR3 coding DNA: TGTGCCAGCAGCATAACTACGGGAGAGCAGTTCTTC. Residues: CASSITTGEQFF.

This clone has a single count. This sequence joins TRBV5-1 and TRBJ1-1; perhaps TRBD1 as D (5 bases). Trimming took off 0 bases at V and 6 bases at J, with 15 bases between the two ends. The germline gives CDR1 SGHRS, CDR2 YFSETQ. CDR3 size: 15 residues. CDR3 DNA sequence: TGCGCCAGCAGCTTGGCCTTAGGGGTTGGAGCTGAAGCTTTCTTT. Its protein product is CASSLALGVGAEAFF.

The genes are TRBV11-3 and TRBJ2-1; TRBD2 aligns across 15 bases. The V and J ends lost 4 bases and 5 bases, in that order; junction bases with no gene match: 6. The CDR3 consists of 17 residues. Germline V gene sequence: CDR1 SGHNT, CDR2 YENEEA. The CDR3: CASSSFGLAGGNNEQFF. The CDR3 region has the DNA TGTGCCAGCAGCTCATTTGGACTAGCGGGAGGGAACAATGAGCAGTTCTTC.

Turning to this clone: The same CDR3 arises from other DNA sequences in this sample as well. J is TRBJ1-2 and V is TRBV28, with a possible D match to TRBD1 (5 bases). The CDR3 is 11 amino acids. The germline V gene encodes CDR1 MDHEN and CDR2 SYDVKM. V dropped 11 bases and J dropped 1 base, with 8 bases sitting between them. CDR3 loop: CASDSNYGYTF. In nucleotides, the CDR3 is TGTGCCTCCGACAGTAACTATGGCTACACCTTC.

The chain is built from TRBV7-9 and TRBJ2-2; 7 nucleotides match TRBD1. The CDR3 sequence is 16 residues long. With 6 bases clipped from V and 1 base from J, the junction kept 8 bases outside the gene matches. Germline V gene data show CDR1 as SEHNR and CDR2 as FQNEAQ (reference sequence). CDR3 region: CASRSTGDGNTGELFF. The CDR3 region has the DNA TGTGCCAGCAGATCTACAGGGGACGGGAACACCGGGGAGCTGTTTTTT. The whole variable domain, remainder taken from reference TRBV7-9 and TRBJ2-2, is DTGVSQNPRHKITKRGQNVTFRCDPISEHNRLYWYRQTLGQGPEFLTYFQNEAQLEKSRLLSDRFSAERPKGSFSTLEIQRTEQGDSAMYLCASRSTGDGNTGELFFGEGSRLTVL.

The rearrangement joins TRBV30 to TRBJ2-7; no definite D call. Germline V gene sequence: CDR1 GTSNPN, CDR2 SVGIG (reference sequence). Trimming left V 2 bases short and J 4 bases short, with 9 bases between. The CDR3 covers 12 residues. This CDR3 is CAWSPMGYEQYF. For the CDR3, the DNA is TGTGCCTGGAGTCCGATGGGGTACGAGCAGTACTTC.

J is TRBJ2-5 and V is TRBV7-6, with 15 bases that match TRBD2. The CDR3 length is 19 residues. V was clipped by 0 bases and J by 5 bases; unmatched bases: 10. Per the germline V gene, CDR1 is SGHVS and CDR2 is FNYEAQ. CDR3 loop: CASSLAIGLAGGPGETQYF. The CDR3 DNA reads TGTGCCAGCAGCTTAGCGATTGGACTAGCGGGAGGGCCGGGGGAGACCCAGTACTTC.

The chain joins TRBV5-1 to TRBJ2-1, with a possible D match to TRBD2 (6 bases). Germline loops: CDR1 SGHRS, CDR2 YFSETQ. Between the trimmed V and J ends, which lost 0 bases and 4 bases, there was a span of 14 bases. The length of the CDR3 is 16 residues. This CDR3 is CASSLAEGLAYNEQFF. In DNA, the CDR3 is TGCGCCAGCAGCTTGGCCGAGGGACTCGCTTACAATGAGCAGTTCTTC.

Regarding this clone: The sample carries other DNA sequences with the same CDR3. DNA of the CDR3: TGTGCCAGCTCACCCCTCGGGGTGAACACTGAAGCTTTCTTT. This gives the protein CASSPLGVNTEAFF. The chain links TRBV18 to TRBJ1-1; D is undetermined. Per the germline V gene, CDR1 is KGHSH and CDR2 is LQKENI. CDR3 length: 14 residues. V lost 3 bases and J lost 0, with 8 bases in between.

CDR3 coding DNA: TGTGCCAGCAGCCCCCGGTCGTTTAGGGGCTACACCTTC. Translation gives CASSPRSFRGYTF. This sequence joins TRBV14 and TRBJ1-2; the D is unclear. Trimming stripped 4 bases from V and 8 bases from J, with 14 bases between. Germline loops: CDR1 SGHDN, CDR2 FVKESK. The CDR3 sequence is 13 residues long.